This is a list of T cell receptor beta chains from one sample in a study of blood T cell repertoires in COVID-19. Sequenced by immunoSEQ multiplex PCR; TCRdb stores in-frame clones only, minus some. The sample records approximately 300,000 clones, 85% being singletons. Sequenced sample: PBMCs or T cells enriched from blood (not recorded which). The source is a woman in her twenties or thirties who had been exposed to COVID-19. Both conserved end residues are part of each CDR3.

CDR3 protein | J gene | V gene
CASSPGLAGGYNEQFF | TRBJ2-1 | TRBV6-6
CASSLRQADTYEQYF | TRBJ2-7 | TRBV5-1
CASSFTGNNQPQHF | TRBJ1-5 | TRBV5-6
CASRHGLAGTDTQYF | TRBJ2-3 | TRBV27
CASSKAHTVQETQYF | TRBJ2-5 | TRBV6-2/TRBV6-3
CASSFDGGAGDTQYF | TRBJ2-3 | TRBV5-4
CASSQERERGPQYF | TRBJ2-3 | TRBV4-3
CASSETGLSPDGYTF | TRBJ1-2 | TRBV18
CASPGRGGVNEQFF | TRBJ2-1 | TRBV2
CASSLGSGTYTEAFF | TRBJ1-1 | TRBV7-9
CASSPTGSTDTQYF | TRBJ2-3 | TRBV7-3
CASSFHGRDGYTF | TRBJ1-2 | TRBV28
CASRIAGATDTQYF | TRBJ2-3 | TRBV2
CAWSGQANSPLHF | TRBJ1-6 | TRBV30
CAISEIAGTGTEAFF | TRBJ1-1 | TRBV10-3
CATYTDTQYF | TRBJ2-3 | TRBV30
CASSTNKGTGTSGLLDTQYF | TRBJ2-3 | TRBV27
CASSYPVGSGGNEQFF | TRBJ2-1 | TRBV6-6
CASSQGLAVEQFF | TRBJ2-1 | TRBV3-1/TRBV3-2
CASSFGQGGKDTQYF | TRBJ2-3 | TRBV7-2
CASSPRDRGWSTEAFF | TRBJ1-1 | TRBV9
CASSFGTGGTEAFF | TRBJ1-1 | TRBV28
CASSTSGWNTGELFF | TRBJ2-2 | TRBV9
CASIAGGANEQYF | TRBJ2-7 | TRBV28
CASSLGTSGGASDTQYF | TRBJ2-3 | TRBV7-6
CASTSQGSGNTIYF | TRBJ1-3 | TRBV6-5
CASSRPSGRGTDTQYF | TRBJ2-3 | TRBV5-4
CAISGGANSTDTQYF | TRBJ2-3 | TRBV10-3
CASPGENTEAFF | TRBJ1-1 | TRBV28
CVRSVRADRFLGELFF | TRBJ2-2 | TRBV7-5
CASSEALFQPQHF | TRBJ1-5 | TRBV6-1
CAWSQGQGFAAFF | TRBJ1-1 | TRBV30
CASSPEVTGELFF | TRBJ2-2 | TRBV19
CASSLGTGSWEQYF | TRBJ2-7 | TRBV7-9
CASTESPQSSGANVLTF | TRBJ2-6 | TRBV9
CASSPRGQGASYSPLHF | TRBJ1-6 | TRBV5-8
CASSLQGSTEAFF | TRBJ1-1 | TRBV5-8
CATSREANTEAFF | TRBJ1-1 | TRBV15
CASSSSGGEKLFF | TRBJ1-4 | TRBV19
CASSQERRSVDTQYF | TRBJ2-3 | TRBV4-3
CAWSGLAGGPQETQYF | TRBJ2-5 | TRBV30
CASTDRGISEQYF | TRBJ2-7 | TRBV6-5
CASSVAPEGLGYTF | TRBJ1-2 | TRBV9
CASNGRGEGPRGPLHF | TRBJ1-6 | TRBV2
CASSLTESNQPQHF | TRBJ1-5 | TRBV7-8